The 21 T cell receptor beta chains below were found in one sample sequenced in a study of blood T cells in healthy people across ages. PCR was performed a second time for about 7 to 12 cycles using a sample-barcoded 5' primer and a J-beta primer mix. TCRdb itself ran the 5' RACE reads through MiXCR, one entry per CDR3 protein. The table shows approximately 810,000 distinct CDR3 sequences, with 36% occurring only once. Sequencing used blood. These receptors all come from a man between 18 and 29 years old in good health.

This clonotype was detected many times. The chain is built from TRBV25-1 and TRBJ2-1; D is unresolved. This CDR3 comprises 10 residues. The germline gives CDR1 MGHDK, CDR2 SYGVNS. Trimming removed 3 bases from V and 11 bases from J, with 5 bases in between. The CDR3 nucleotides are TGTGCCAGCAGTGACACCAAGCAGTTCTTC. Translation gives CASSDTKQFF.

In DNA form, the CDR3 reads TGCGCCAGCAGCAACCTGGTGACCCTCAGCAACAATGAGCAGTTCTTC. Its translation: CASSNLVTLSNNEQFF. This chain uses TRBV4-3 with TRBJ2-1, with D hard to call. V was cut by 5 bases and J by 5 bases, with 19 bases left in between. This CDR3 has 16 amino acids. Germline V gene sequence: CDR1 LGHNA, CDR2 YSLEER.

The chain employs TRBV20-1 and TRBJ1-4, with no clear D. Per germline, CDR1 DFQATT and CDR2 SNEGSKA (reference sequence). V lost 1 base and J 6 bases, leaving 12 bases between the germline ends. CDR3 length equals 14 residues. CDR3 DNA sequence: TGCAGTGCTAGAGGGGTGAGGCTGGATGAAAAACTGTTTTTT. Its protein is CSARGVRLDEKLFF.

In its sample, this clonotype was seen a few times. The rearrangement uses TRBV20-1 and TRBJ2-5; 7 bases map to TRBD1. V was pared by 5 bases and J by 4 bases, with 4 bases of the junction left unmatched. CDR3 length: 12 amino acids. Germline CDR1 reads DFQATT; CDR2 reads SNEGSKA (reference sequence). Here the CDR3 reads CSAPDRRETQYF. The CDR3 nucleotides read TGCAGTGCTCCGGACAGGCGAGAGACCCAGTACTTC.

The CDR3 DNA reads as TGTGCCAGCAGCTCGGAGGGGGTGACCTCCTCCTACGAGCAGTACTTC. Its translation: CASSSEGVTSSYEQYF. The rearrangement links TRBV11-1 to TRBJ2-7; D may correspond to TRBD1 or TRBD2 (6 bases each). Trimming removed 4 bases from V and 0 bases from J, with 16 bases in between. There are 16 residues in the CDR3. Germline V gene lookup returns CDR1 SGHAT and CDR2 FQDESV (reference sequence).

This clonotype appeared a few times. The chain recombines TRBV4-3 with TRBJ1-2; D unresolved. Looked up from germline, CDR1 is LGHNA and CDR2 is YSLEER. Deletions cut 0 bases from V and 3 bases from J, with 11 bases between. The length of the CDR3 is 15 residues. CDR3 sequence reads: CASSQDHGSYYGYTF. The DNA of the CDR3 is TGCGCCAGCAGCCAAGATCACGGGTCCTACTATGGCTACACCTTC.

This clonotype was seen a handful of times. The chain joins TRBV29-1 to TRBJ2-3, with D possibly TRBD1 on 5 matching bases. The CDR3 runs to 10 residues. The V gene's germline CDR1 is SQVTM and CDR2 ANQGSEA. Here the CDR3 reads CSGATDTQYF. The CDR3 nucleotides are TGCAGTGGGGCCACAGATACGCAGTATTTT.

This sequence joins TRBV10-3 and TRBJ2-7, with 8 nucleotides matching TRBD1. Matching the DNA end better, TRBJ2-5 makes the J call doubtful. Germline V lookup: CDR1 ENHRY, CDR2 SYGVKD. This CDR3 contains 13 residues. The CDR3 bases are TGTGCCATCGCCCAGGGGGCGGGAGAGACCCAGTACTTC. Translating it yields CAIAQGAGETQYF.

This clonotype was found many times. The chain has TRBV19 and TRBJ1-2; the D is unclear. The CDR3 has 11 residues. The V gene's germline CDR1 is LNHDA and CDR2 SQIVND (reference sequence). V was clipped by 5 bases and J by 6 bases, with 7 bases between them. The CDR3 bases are TGTGCCAGTAGTGGTCAGGATGGCTACACCTTC. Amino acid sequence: CASSGQDGYTF.

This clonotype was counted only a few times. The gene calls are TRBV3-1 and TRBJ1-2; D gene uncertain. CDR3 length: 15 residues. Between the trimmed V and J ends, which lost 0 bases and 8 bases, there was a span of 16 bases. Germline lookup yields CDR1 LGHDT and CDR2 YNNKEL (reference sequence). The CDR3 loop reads CASSQDMGTGYGYTF. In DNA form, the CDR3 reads TGTGCCAGCAGCCAAGATATGGGTACTGGATACGGCTACACCTTC.

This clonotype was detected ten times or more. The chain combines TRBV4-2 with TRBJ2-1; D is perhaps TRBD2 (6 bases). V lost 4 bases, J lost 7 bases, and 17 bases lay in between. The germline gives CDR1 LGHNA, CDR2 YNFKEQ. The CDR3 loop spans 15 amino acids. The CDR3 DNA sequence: TGTGCCAGCAGCCTCCTCGGGGACTCTTCTAATGAGCAGTTCTTC. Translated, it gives CASSLLGDSSNEQFF.

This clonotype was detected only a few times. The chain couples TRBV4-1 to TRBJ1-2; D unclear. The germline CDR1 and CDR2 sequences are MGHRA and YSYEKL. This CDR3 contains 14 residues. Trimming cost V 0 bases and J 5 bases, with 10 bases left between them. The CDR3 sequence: CASSQEPGTYGYTF. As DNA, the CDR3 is TGCGCCAGCAGCCAAGAACCGGGAACTTATGGCTACACCTTC.

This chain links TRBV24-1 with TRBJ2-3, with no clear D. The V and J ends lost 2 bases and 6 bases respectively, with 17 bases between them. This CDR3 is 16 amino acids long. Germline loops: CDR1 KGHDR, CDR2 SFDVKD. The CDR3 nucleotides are TGTGCCACCAGTGATTCCCGTTTAGGGCCCACGGATACGCAGTATTTT. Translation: CATSDSRLGPTDTQYF.

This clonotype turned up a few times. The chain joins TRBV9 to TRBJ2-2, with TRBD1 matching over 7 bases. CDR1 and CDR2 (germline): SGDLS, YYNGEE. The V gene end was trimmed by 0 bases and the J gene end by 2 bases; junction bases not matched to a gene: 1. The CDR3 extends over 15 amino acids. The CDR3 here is CASSVGQGNTGELFF. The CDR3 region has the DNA TGTGCCAGCAGCGTAGGACAGGGTAACACCGGGGAGCTGTTTTTT. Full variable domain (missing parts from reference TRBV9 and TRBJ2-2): DSGVTQTPKHLITATGQRVTLRCSPRSGDLSVYWYQQSLDQGLQFLIQYYNGEERAKGNILERFSAQQFPDLHSELNLSSLELGDSALYFCASSVGQGNTGELFFGEGSRLTVL.

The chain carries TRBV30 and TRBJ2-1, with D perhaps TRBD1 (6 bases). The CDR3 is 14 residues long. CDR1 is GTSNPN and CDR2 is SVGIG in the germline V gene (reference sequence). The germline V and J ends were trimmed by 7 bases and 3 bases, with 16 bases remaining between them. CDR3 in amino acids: CAFLRQGSYNEQFF. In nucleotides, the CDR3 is TGTGCCTTCCTACGGCAGGGGAGCTACAATGAGCAGTTCTTC.

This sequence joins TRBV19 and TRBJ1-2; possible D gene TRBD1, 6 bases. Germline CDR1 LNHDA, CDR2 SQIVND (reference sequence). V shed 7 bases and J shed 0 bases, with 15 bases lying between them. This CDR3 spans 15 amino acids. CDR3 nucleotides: TGTGCCAGTATGAGCGCCCGGACAGCTAACTATGGCTACACCTTC. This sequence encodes CASMSARTANYGYTF.

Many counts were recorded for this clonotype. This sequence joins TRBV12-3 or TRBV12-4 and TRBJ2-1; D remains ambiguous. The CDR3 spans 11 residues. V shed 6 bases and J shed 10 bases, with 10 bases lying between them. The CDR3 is CASSRAMEQFF. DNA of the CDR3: TGTGCCAGCAGCCGGGCCATGGAGCAGTTCTTC.

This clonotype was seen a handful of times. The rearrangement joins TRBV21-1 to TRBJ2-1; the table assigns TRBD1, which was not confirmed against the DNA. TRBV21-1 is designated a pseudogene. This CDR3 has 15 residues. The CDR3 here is CASNRDRGKDNEQFF. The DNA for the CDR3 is TGTGCCAGCAACCGGGACAGGGGCAAGGACAATGAGCAGTTCTTC.

For the CDR3, the DNA is TGTGCCAGCAGGGAGGAATTTGGAGCGTGGGCTTTCTTT. Amino acids: CASREEFGAWAFF. The V call is TRBV2, the J call TRBJ1-1; D remains unclear. Germline V gene lookup returns CDR1 SNHLY and CDR2 FYNNEI. The CDR3 runs to 13 residues. V was trimmed by 6 bases and J by 11 bases, leaving 19 bases between them. The whole variable domain, filled in from reference TRBV2 and TRBJ1-1, reads EPEVTQTPSHQVTQMGQEVILRCVPISNHLYFYWYRQILGQKVEFLVSFYNNEISEKSEIFDDQFSVERPDGSNFTLKIRSTKLEDSAMYFCASREEFGAWAFFGQGTRLTVV.

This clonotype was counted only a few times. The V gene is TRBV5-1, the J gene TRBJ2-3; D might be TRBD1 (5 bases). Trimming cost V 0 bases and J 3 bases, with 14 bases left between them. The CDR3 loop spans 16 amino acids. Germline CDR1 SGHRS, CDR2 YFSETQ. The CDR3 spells CASSLGRQYGTDTQYF. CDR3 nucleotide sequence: TGCGCCAGCAGCTTGGGTCGACAGTACGGGACAGATACGCAGTATTTT.

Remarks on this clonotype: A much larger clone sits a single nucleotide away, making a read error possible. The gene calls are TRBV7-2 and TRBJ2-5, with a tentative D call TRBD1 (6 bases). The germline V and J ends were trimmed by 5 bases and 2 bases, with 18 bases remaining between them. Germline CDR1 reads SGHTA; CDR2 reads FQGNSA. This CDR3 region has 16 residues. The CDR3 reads CASSVRGHTLQETQYF. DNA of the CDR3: TGTGCCAGCAGCGTACGGGGACATACACTTCAAGAGACCCAGTACTTC.